This record covers a single T cell receptor beta chain. Given a much more abundant clone one base away, this may be a read error. Two-round multiplex PCR on genomic DNA was the method by which TCR beta CDR3 was amplified. The first PCR round targeted every TRBV and TRBJ gene with specific primers. TCRdb analysed the multiplex PCR reads with MiXCR anew, one entry per CDR3 protein. Of about 16,000 distinct CDR3 sequences in the sample, over 40% were seen once. The sample is drawn from a study of prognosis after radiotherapy for stage I lung cancer. As for the study in general: Non-small cell lung cancer patients were all deemed medically inoperable. About seven patients had tumors that were squamous cell carcinoma, and approximately eleven had adenocarcinoma. Delivery of radiotherapy was by SBRT in 3 to 5 fractions at a biologically effective dose of at least 100 Gy.

The V end lost 2 bases, the J end lost 11 bases, and 14 bases lay between the germline ends. CDR1 is SGDLS, CDR2 YYNGEE, per germline. CDR3 length: 13 amino acids. V usage is TRBV9 and J usage is TRBJ2-1; D is unclear. This TCR came from a donor over 45 with non-small cell lung cancer. Sequenced here: PBMCs, sampled before or after stereotactic body radiation therapy (not recorded which). The CDR3 region is CASSVSGKNKQFF. For the CDR3, the DNA is TGTGCCAGCAGCGTGTCGGGTAAAAATAAGCAGTTCTTC.